This TCR beta chain was obtained from a study of lymphopenia after photon versus proton radiotherapy. General study findings and limits: Under photons, naive T cells and diversity fell while effector/memory populations rose. Oligoclonal CD8+ Temra expansion after nadir drove photon patients' diversity drop. Better survival with proton therapy was suggested as possible, not demonstrated. A bigger post-nadir fall in TCR diversity correlated inversely with survival time in deceased patients.

On this clone: Its antigen is not known.

V lost 2 bases, J lost 2 bases, and 8 bases stayed unmatched. In germline, CDR1 is KGHSH, CDR2 LQKENI. The CDR3 is 18 residues long. Sequencing used immunoSEQ multiplex PCR; TCRdb keeps in-frame clones, though not all of them. This sample carries about 50,000 clones, roughly 90% of them seen once, and the ten largest clones take roughly 18%. This chain links TRBV18 with TRBJ2-1; 11 nucleotides line up with TRBD2. This clonotype originated in a middle-aged woman with cholangiocarcinoma. The material sequenced was peripheral blood, taken from a patient treated with photon-based radiotherapy. The DNA of the CDR3 is TGTGCCAGCTCACCAGGGTCTAGCGGGAGGTCGACCTACAATGAGCAGTTCTTC. It translates to CASSPGSSGRSTYNEQFF.